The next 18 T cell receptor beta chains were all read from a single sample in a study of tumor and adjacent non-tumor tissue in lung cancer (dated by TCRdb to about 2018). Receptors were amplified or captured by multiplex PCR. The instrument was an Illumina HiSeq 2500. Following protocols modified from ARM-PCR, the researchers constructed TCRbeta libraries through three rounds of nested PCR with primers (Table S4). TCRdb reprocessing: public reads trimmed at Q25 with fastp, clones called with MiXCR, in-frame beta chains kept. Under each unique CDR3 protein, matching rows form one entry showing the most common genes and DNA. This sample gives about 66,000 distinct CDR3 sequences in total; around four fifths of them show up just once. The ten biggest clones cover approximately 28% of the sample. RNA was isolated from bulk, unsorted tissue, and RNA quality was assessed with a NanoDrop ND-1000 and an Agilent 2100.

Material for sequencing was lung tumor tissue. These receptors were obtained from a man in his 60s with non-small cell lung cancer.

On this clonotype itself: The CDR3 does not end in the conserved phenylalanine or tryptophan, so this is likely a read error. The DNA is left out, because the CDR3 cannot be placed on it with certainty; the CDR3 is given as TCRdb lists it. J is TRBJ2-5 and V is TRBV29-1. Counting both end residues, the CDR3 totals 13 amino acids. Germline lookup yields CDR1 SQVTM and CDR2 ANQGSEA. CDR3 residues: CGAPFYTQETQYL.

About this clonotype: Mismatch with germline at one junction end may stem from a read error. The CDR3 sequence: CCASRPSGRDEQYF. In nucleotides, the CDR3 is TGCTGTGCTTCACGGCCTAGCGGGAGAGACGAGCAGTACTTC. The chain recombines TRBV20-1 with TRBJ2-7; 10 nucleotides match TRBD2. The V gene's germline CDR1 is DFQATT and CDR2 SNEGSKA (reference sequence). CDR3 size: 14 residues.

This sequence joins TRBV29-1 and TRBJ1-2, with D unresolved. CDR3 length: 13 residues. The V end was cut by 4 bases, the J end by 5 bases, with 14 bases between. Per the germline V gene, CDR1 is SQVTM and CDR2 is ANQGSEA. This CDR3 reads CSVGPWILYGYTF. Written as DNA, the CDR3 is TGCAGCGTTGGACCATGGATATTATATGGCTACACCTTC.

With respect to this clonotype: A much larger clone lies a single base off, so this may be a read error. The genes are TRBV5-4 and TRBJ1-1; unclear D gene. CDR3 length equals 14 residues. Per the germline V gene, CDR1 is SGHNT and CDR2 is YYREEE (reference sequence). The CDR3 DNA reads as TGTGCCAGCAGCTCACCCACGGGGAACATTGAAGCTTTCTTT. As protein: CASSSPTGNIEAFF.

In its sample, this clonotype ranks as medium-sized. The DNA of the CDR3 is TGCAGCGTTCGTAGCGACTACGAGCAGTACTTC. Translation: CSVRSDYEQYF. This sequence joins TRBV29-1 and TRBJ2-7, with D possibly matching TRBD2 (5 bases). V gave up 5 bases and J gave up 3 bases, with 8 bases separating them. The length of the CDR3 is 11 residues. Germline lookup yields CDR1 SQVTM and CDR2 ANQGSEA.

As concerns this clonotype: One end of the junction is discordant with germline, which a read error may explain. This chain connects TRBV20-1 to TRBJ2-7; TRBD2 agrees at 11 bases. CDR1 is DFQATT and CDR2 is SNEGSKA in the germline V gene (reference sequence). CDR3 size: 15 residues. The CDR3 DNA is TGCAGTGCTACAGGCACTAGCGGGAGCTTCGACGAACAGTACTTC. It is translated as CSATGTSGSFDEQYF.

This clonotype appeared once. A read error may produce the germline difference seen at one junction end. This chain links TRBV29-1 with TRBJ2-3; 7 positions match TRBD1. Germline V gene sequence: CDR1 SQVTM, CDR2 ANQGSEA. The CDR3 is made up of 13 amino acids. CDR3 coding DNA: TGTAGCGTTACTGACAGGGACACAGATACGCAGTATTTT. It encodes CSVTDRDTDTQYF.

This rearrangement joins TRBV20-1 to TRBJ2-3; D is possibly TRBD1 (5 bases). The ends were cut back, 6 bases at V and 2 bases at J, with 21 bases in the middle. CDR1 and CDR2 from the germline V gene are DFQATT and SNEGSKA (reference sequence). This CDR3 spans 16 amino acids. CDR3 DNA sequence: TGCAGTGCCCCCGGCAATGGGGCGTTTGTCACAGATACGCAGTATTTT. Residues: CSAPGNGAFVTDTQYF.

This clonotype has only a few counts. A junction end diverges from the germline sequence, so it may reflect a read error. The CDR3 is CASSYSRRGGAEAVF. The CDR3 bases are TGTGCTAGCAGTTACTCCCGCAGGGGTGGAGCTGAAGCTGTCTTT. The rearrangement uses TRBV6-5 and TRBJ1-1; tentative D call: TRBD1 (6 bases). The germline V gene encodes CDR1 MNHEY and CDR2 SVGAGI. The CDR3 consists of 15 residues.

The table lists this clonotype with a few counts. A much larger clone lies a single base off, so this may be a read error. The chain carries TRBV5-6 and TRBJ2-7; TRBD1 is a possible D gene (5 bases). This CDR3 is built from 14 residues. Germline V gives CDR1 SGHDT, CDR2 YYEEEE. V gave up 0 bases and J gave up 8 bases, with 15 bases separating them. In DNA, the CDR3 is TGTGCCAGCAGCTTGGTTAGGGGTAACAGCAAGCAGTACTTC. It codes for CASSLVRGNSKQYF. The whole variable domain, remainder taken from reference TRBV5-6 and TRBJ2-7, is DAGVTQSPTHLIKTRGQQVTLRCSPKSGHDTVSWYQQALGQGPQFIFQYYEEEERQRGNFPDRFSGHQFPNYSSELNVNALLLGDSALYLCASSLVRGNSKQYFGPGTRLTVT.

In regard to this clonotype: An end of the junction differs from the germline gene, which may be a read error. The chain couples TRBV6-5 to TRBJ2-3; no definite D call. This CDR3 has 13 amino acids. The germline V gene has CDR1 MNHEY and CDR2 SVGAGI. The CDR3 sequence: CASRTGTAHTQYF. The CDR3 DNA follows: TGTGCCAGCAGAACCGGAACCGCACATACACAGTATTTT.

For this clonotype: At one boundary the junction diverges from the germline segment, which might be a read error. The chain's CDR3 is CASSLGVAAVGETQYF. In DNA, the CDR3 is TGTGCCAGTAGCTTAGGGGTAGCGGCGGTGGGTGAGACCCAGTACTTC. The gene calls are TRBV11-3 and TRBJ2-5, with D tentatively TRBD2 (6 bases). This CDR3 is built from 16 residues. CDR1 and CDR2 (germline): SGHNT, YENEEA.

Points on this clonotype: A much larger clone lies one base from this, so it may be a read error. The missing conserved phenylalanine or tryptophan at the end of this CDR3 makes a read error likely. In DNA, the CDR3 is TGCGCCAGCAGCAAGGAAGGGGACCGGTTGATGGATGAGCAGTTCATC. Its protein is CASSKEGDRLMDEQFI. This chain joins TRBV5-1 and TRBJ2-1; D is tentatively TRBD1 or TRBD2 (5 bases each). From germline, CDR1 is SGHRS and CDR2 YFSETQ. Trimming pared 4 bases from V and 8 bases from J, leaving 22 bases between. The CDR3 has 16 amino acids.

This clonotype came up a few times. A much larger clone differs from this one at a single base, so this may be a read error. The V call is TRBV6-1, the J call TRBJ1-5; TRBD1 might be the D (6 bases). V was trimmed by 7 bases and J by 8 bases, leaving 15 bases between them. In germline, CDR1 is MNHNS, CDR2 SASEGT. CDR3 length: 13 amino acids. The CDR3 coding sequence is TGTGCCAGCACTATCACAGGGAACAAGCCCCAGCATTTT. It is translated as CASTITGNKPQHF.

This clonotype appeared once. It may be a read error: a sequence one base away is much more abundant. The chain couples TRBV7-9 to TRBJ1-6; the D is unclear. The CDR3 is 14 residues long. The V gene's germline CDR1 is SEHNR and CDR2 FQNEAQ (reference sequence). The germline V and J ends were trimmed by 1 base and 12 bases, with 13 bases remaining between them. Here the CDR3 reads CASSLGGDHKPLHF. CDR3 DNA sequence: TGTGCCAGCAGCTTAGGCGGCGACCACAAACCCCTCCACTTT.

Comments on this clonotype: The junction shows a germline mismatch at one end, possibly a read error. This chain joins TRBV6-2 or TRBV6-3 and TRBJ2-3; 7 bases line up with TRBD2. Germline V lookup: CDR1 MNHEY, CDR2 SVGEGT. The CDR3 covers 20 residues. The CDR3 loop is CTSSYPRPGLTGVGLDTQYF. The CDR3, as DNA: TGTACCAGCAGTTATCCCCGACCGGGACTAACGGGAGTAGGGCTAGATACGCAGTATTTT.

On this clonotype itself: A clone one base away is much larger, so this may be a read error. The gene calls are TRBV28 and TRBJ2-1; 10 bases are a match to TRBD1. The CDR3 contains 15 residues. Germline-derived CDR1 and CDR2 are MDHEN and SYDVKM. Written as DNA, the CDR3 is TGTACCAGCAGTGCCGGGACAGGGGAGATCAATGAGCAGTTCTTC. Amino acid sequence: CTSSAGTGEINEQFF.

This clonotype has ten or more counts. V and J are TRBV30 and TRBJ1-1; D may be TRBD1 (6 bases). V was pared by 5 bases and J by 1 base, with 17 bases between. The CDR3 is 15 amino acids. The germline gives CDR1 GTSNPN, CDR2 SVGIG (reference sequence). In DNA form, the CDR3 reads TGTGCCTGGGCGATGCAGGGGAGTAAGAACACTGAAGCTTTCTTT. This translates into CAWAMQGSKNTEAFF.